In its sample, the clone carrying this TCR beta chain was seen a few times. What it binds is not known. The data were obtained in a study of T cells in Graves' hyperthyroidism and ophthalmopathy. General study results and limits: Blood also showed most of the thyroid clonotypes that were expanded above 0.001.

Using RNA transcripts as the source, TCR beta CDR3 regions were amplified. The study used the HTBI primer set for a first-round RT-PCR of the TCR CDR3. Each CDR3 protein is one row after TCRdb ran MiXCR on the multiplex PCR reads. The table lists over 300,000 distinct CDR3 sequences, about 15% of them singletons. Germline loops: CDR1 SGHDN, CDR2 FVKESK. Trimming left V 1 base short and J 4 bases short, with 7 bases between. This CDR3 is 13 amino acids long. This sequence was found in a woman in her sixties with Graves' hyperthyroidism. The chain joins TRBV14 to TRBJ1-1; D ambiguous. Sequencing was done on a sample of blood. In DNA form, the CDR3 reads TGTGCCAGCAGCCAAGTTCCGGTCACTGAAGCTTTCTTT. Protein: CASSQVPVTEAFF.